Many counts were recorded for the clone carrying this TCR beta chain. The antigen is undetermined. TCRdb reprocessed the reads via MiXCR and lists one record per CDR3 protein. The sample includes around 340,000 distinct CDR3 sequences, 25% to 30% of them seen just once. The CDR3 extends over 14 amino acids. J lost 0 bases, V lost 4 bases, and 0 bases had no gene match. The germline V gene encodes CDR1 MNHNS and CDR2 SASEGT. The sample comes from a study of T cell repertoires in cytomegalovirus infection. Study conclusions and caveats: Carriage of CMV together with the relevant HLA was identifiable through cumulative public TCR beta family frequency. There were HLA-C-restricted CMV-specific TCR beta clonotypes dominating the ex vivo response.

V and J are TRBV6-1 and TRBJ2-1; 7 bases match TRBD1. The receptor was derived from a human donor in good health (CMV status not recorded). Some clones in this sample may be carry-over from other donors' samples. Sequences were derived from cultured PBMCs, sampled from culture after CMV antigen stimulation. DNA for the CDR3: TGTGCCAGCAGTGGACAGGGCTCCTACAATGAGCAGTTCTTC. As protein: CASSGQGSYNEQFF.